The 12 T cell receptor beta chains below all came from one sample that was sequenced in a study of cytomegalovirus exposure and HLA in healthy donors. The PCR contained 60 Vbeta and 13 Jbeta primers. The protocol was immunoSEQ multiplex PCR, while the TCRdb copy is restricted to in-frame clones and leaves out a portion. Of 100,000 to 150,000 clones in the sample, roughly four fifths were seen once. Material: PBMCs. The receptors stem from a woman in her forties or fifties in good health and CMV-seropositive.

This chain connects TRBV23-1 to TRBJ2-1, with 11 bases lining up with TRBD2. TRBV23-1 is an ORF, and what it does is uncertain. The CDR3 consists of 17 residues. V trimming: 1 base; J trimming: 4 bases; junction bases outside the gene matches: 6. The CDR3 DNA reads as TGCGCCAGCAGTCAATTTAGCGGGGGGGCCCCGTACAATGAGCAGTTCTTC. Translated: CASSQFSGGAPYNEQFF.

The chain employs TRBV11-2 and TRBJ1-2; 7 positions match TRBD1. Trimming at V came to 5 bases and at J to 4 bases, leaving 10 bases not matched to a gene. The CDR3 runs 15 residues. Germline V lookup: CDR1 SGHAT, CDR2 FQNNGV. CDR3 DNA sequence: TGTGCCAGCAGCGGACCGGGGACAGCCCGCTATGGCTACACCTTC. It codes for CASSGPGTARYGYTF.

Comment on this clone: At one of its ends the junction is not consistent with the germline gene, which may arise from a read error. V gene TRBV7-9 combines with J gene TRBJ1-3; 7 nucleotides match TRBD1. There are 16 residues in the CDR3. CDR1 is SEHNR, CDR2 FQNEAQ, per germline (reference sequence). The CDR3 loop reads CSSSPPTGLAGNTIYF. As DNA, the CDR3 is TGTTCCAGCAGCCCCCCGACAGGGCTAGCTGGAAACACCATATATTTT.

The V gene is TRBV29-1, the J gene TRBJ2-1; tentative D call: TRBD1 (5 bases). V lost 4 bases and J lost 7, with 11 bases in between. CDR3 length equals 12 residues. Germline V gene lookup returns CDR1 SQVTM and CDR2 ANQGSEA. CDR3 bases: TGCAGCGTTGTTGGGGCGCGAAATGAGCAGTTCTTC. Translating it yields CSVVGARNEQFF.

The rearrangement uses TRBV6-5 and TRBJ2-1; 12 nucleotides agree with TRBD1. The CDR3 contains 15 residues. Trimming cost V 6 bases and J 6 bases; bases outside gene matches: 6. Germline-derived CDR1 and CDR2 are MNHEY and SVGAGI. CDR3 DNA sequence: TGTGCCAGCAGACCGCGGGACAGGGGGCTCAATGAGCAGTTCTTC. This encodes CASRPRDRGLNEQFF.

This clone was seen once. The V call is TRBV9, the J call TRBJ2-4, with TRBD1 matching over 8 bases. V lost 0 bases to trimming and J lost 6 bases; unmatched junction nucleotides: 2. The CDR3 length is 14 residues. CDR1 is SGDLS, CDR2 YYNGEE, per germline. Here the CDR3 reads CASSVGTGRNIQYF. CDR3 coding DNA: TGTGCCAGCAGCGTAGGGACAGGGAGAAACATTCAGTACTTC.

Comment on this clone: Its ends do not fully match the called genes, so a read error is possible. The rearrangement uses TRBV5-8 and TRBJ2-5; D uncertain. Germline lookup yields CDR1 SGHTS and CDR2 YDEGEE. The CDR3 runs to 8 residues. The CDR3 coding sequence is TGCGCCAGCAGCCCGGTGCACTTC. Protein product: CASSPVHF.

This chain connects TRBV30 to TRBJ1-6; possibly TRBD1 for D (6 bases). Germline V CDR1 and CDR2: GTSNPN, SVGIG (reference sequence). The CDR3 covers 16 residues. V dropped 0 bases and J dropped 7 bases, with 16 bases sitting between them. The CDR3 DNA sequence: TGTGCCTGGAGTGTGGGCAGGGGTGGTAGGAATTCACCCCTCCACTTT. Its protein is CAWSVGRGGRNSPLHF. Full variable domain (rest looked up from reference TRBV30 and TRBJ1-6): SQTIHQWPATLVQPVGSPLSLECTVEGTSNPNLYWYRQAAGRGLQLLFYSVGIGQISSEVPQNLSASRPQDRQFILSSKKLLLSDSGFYLCAWSVGRGGRNSPLHFGNGTRLTVT.

A few counts support this clone. This chain connects TRBV6-5 to TRBJ1-2, with D unresolved. Per the germline V gene, CDR1 is MNHEY and CDR2 is SVGAGI. The V gene lost 5 bases and the J gene lost 4 bases, with 11 bases spanning the gap. This CDR3 has 13 residues. The CDR3 DNA sequence: TGTGCCAGCAGTCCCTCGGGATTCTATGGCTACACCTTC. Amino acids: CASSPSGFYGYTF.

A few counts support this clone. The junction and the germline gene differ at one end; a read error may be behind it. The chain carries TRBV7-9 and TRBJ2-6, with 12 bases matching TRBD2. Germline V gene lookup returns CDR1 SEHNR and CDR2 FQNEAQ (reference sequence). CDR3 length: 19 amino acids. CDR3 amino acids: CSSSHRLAGAYSGANVLTF. CDR3 bases: TGTTCCAGCAGCCATAGACTAGCGGGGGCCTACTCTGGGGCCAACGTCCTGACTTTC.

The chain combines TRBV7-9 with TRBJ1-2; the D is unclear. Germline CDR1 reads SEHNR; CDR2 reads FQNEAQ (reference sequence). Trimming shortened V by 4 bases and J by 5 bases, and 11 bases separated the two germline ends. The CDR3 runs to 13 residues. This chain's CDR3 is CASSSVRVYGYTF. The CDR3 coding sequence is TGTGCCAGCAGCTCGGTTCGGGTGTATGGCTACACCTTC.

J is TRBJ2-1 and V is TRBV9, with D perhaps matching TRBD2 (6 bases). The V gene's germline CDR1 is SGDLS and CDR2 YYNGEE. The V end was cut by 6 bases, the J end by 4 bases, with 20 bases between. This CDR3 comprises 16 residues. The CDR3 region is CASNHGVRGDYNEQFF. The CDR3, as DNA: TGTGCCAGCAACCACGGGGTGCGGGGCGATTACAATGAGCAGTTCTTC.